This T cell receptor (beta chain) was sequenced during a study of long-term antiretroviral therapy in people with HIV. Study results and caveats: Controls showed broader CDR3 length ranges than did the HIV repertoires. The clones with expansion before ART were dominant in the repertoire at all time points.

With respect to this clone: What it recognizes is unknown.

Survey-level resolution applied to immunoSEQ assay v3.0. Data came from immunoSEQ multiplex PCR; TCRdb stores just in-frame clones and leaves some out. The table shows 34,000 or so clones, with over 75% occurring only once. Per the germline V gene, CDR1 is SEHNR and CDR2 is FQNEAQ (reference sequence). V lost 5 bases to trimming and J lost 6 bases; unmatched junction nucleotides: 7. The CDR3 has 14 amino acids. Each specimen consisted of roughly 1-11 million cryopreserved PBMC prior to extraction of DNA. This specimen was unsorted PBMCs, taken 0.6 years after starting antiretroviral therapy. This clonotype was sampled from a man aged 18 to 29 with HIV. V is TRBV7-9 and J is TRBJ2-7, with 10 bases matching TRBD2. The CDR3 sequence is CASSVSSGSREQYF. CDR3 coding DNA: TGTGCCAGCAGCGTTTCTAGCGGGAGTCGCGAGCAGTACTTC.